Shown below are 4 T cell receptor beta chains from a single sample sequenced in a study of T cells after yellow fever vaccination. TCRdb reprocessed the 5' RACE reads via MiXCR and lists one record per CDR3 protein. Of approximately 510,000 distinct CDR3 sequences listed, around a fifth are singletons. Specimen: PBMCs, collected roughly 20 days after the first yellow fever vaccination. All receptors derive from a young man who received the YFV17D yellow fever vaccine.

This clonotype was observed a few times. This rearrangement joins TRBV18 to TRBJ2-6, with unresolved D. The CDR3 loop spans 17 amino acids. CDR1 is KGHSH, CDR2 LQKENI, per germline. The V gene lost 0 bases and the J gene lost 0 bases, with 9 bases spanning the gap. The DNA of the CDR3 is TGTGCCAGCTCACCACCGGAAAAGATCTCTGGGGCCAACGTCCTGACTTTC. This encodes CASSPPEKISGANVLTF.

The V gene is TRBV7-6, the J gene TRBJ2-1; TRBD1 matches at 8 bases. CDR1 is SGHVS, CDR2 FNYEAQ, per germline. CDR3 length: 14 residues. V shed 8 bases, J shed 5 bases, and the junction held 8 bases outside the gene matches. In nucleotides, the CDR3 is TGTGCCAGCCTTCAGGGGGCCGGCGACAATGAGCAGTTCTTC. As protein: CASLQGAGDNEQFF.

V and J are TRBV20-1 and TRBJ2-1; a possible D gene is TRBD2 (6 bases). V was pared by 5 bases and J by 5 bases, with 10 bases between. Germline lookup yields CDR1 DFQATT and CDR2 SNEGSKA (reference sequence). This CDR3 is 12 amino acids long. CDR3 nucleotides: TGCAGTGCTGGGGCGGGGAACAATGAGCAGTTCTTC. Its protein product is CSAGAGNNEQFF.

This clonotype appeared a few times. The junction and the germline gene differ at one end; a read error may be behind it. The chain uses TRBV7-8 and TRBJ2-3, with D tentatively TRBD2 (5 bases). CDR3 length equals 13 residues. The germline CDR1 and CDR2 sequences are SGHVS and FQNEAQ. CDR3 region: CASSFLRLPPEDF. The CDR3 bases are TGTGCCAGCAGCTTCTTGAGACTACCTCCGGAGGATTTT. Together with reference TRBV7-8 and TRBJ2-3, the CDR3 gives the full variable domain: GAGVSQSPRYKVAKRGQDVALRCDPISGHVSLFWYQQALGQGPEFLTYFQNEAQLDKSGLPSDRFFAERPEGSVSTLKIQRTQQEDSAVYLCASSFLRLPPEDFGPGTRLTVL.